The 32 T cell receptor beta chains below come from one sample, sequenced in a study of human T cells and chemical hapten exposure. Stated time point: patch test 3, about 24 weeks after DPC sensitization. The treatment denotes: therapeutic diphenylcyclopropenone sensitization with weekly scalp DPC. MiXCR was run by TCRdb on the RACE reads, yielding one entry per CDR3 protein. The data show over 55,000 distinct CDR3 sequences, 9.5% to 15% seen once. The sample here was whole blood, taken in connection with sensitization to the hapten diphenylcyclopropenone (DPC). These TCRs come from a man aged 25-45 years with alopecia areata. Some clones in this sample may be carry-over from other donors' samples.

Ten or more counts support this clonotype. The chain uses TRBV7-6 and TRBJ2-4; TRBD1 matches 7 bases. This CDR3 spans 15 amino acids. Trimming removed 0 bases from V and 6 bases from J; junction bases left unmatched: 5. Germline assignment: CDR1 SGHVS and CDR2 FNYEAQ. CDR3 loop: CASSLAGTAGNIQYF. In nucleotides, the CDR3 is TGTGCCAGCAGCTTAGCCGGGACAGCAGGAAACATTCAGTACTTC.

The sample holds many counts of this clonotype. The chain recombines TRBV29-1 with TRBJ1-5; the D is unclear. There are 12 residues in the CDR3. Germline CDR1 and CDR2: SQVTM and ANQGSEA. Trimming cost V 6 bases and J 3 bases, with 9 bases left between them. Here the CDR3 reads CSVRAANQPQHF. The CDR3 coding sequence is TGCAGCGTCCGGGCTGCCAATCAGCCCCAGCATTTT.

This clonotype was recorded a few times. This sequence joins TRBV19 and TRBJ2-1, with a tentative D call TRBD1 (6 bases). The germline gives CDR1 LNHDA, CDR2 SQIVND (reference sequence). V was clipped by 3 bases and J by 5 bases, with 14 bases between them. This CDR3 region has 15 residues. For the CDR3, the DNA is TGTGCCAGTAGTATCTCATGGGGGCTCGACAATGAGCAGTTCTTC. The encoded protein is CASSISWGLDNEQFF.

This clonotype was counted at least ten times. The V gene is TRBV28, the J gene TRBJ1-5, with TRBD1 matching 9 bases. The CDR3 consists of 15 residues. Germline V lookup: CDR1 MDHEN, CDR2 SYDVKM. Germline trimming cut 10 bases from V and 6 bases from J; bases unmatched to any gene: 13. CDR3 residues: CATEGQGSATQPQHF. In DNA form, the CDR3 reads TGTGCCACCGAAGGACAGGGGAGCGCGACTCAGCCCCAGCATTTT.

This clonotype was counted ten times or more. The gene calls are TRBV5-1 and TRBJ2-1, with D tentatively TRBD1 or TRBD2 (5 bases each). Germline CDR1 is SGHRS and CDR2 is YFSETQ. The V gene lost 4 bases and the J gene lost 0 bases, with 14 bases spanning the gap. CDR3 length: 16 residues. CDR3 residues: CASSETGTHSYNEQFF. In DNA form, the CDR3 reads TGCGCCAGCAGCGAGACCGGGACCCACTCCTACAATGAGCAGTTCTTC.

This clonotype appeared once. The chain employs TRBV4-1 and TRBJ2-7, with D perhaps matching TRBD2 (5 bases). V was pared by 1 base and J by 3 bases, with 10 bases between. The length of the CDR3 is 14 residues. Germline V gives CDR1 MGHRA, CDR2 YSYEKL. The CDR3 bases are TGCGCCAGCAGCCAAGTTATTAGCGTCTACGAGCAGTACTTC. Translating it yields CASSQVISVYEQYF.

This clonotype was seen many times. This sequence joins TRBV15 and TRBJ1-1; D possibly corresponds to TRBD1 (6 bases). The germline V gene encodes CDR1 LNHNV and CDR2 YYDKDF (reference sequence). V was clipped by 0 bases and J by 6 bases, with 14 bases between them. CDR3 length: 15 amino acids. The CDR3 reads CATSRENLGGSEAFF. Here the CDR3 DNA reads TGTGCCACCAGCAGAGAAAACTTAGGGGGGTCTGAAGCTTTCTTT.

As for this clonotype: This sequence may be a read error, since a much larger clone differs from it by one base. This chain connects TRBV25-1 to TRBJ2-7; D gene unclear. CDR3 size: 11 residues. The V gene's germline CDR1 is MGHDK and CDR2 SYGVNS. CDR3 residues: CASGDSYEQYF. In DNA, the CDR3 is TGTGCCAGCGGTGATTCCTACGAGCAGTACTTC.

This clonotype has more than one count but fewer than ten. The rearrangement links TRBV3-1 to TRBJ2-1; 9 bases align to TRBD2. The CDR3 is 23 amino acids. CDR1 and CDR2 (germline): LGHDT, YNNKEL (reference sequence). V dropped 4 bases and J dropped 0; count of bases not matched to a gene: 25. The CDR3 reads CASSRSSSGVQKVRWSSYNEQFF. CDR3 DNA: TGTGCCAGCAGCCGCTCCTCTAGCGGGGTTCAGAAGGTACGATGGAGCTCCTACAATGAGCAGTTCTTC.

This clonotype was detected ten times or more. J is TRBJ1-2 and V is TRBV6-5; perhaps TRBD1 as D (6 bases). Per the germline V gene, CDR1 is MNHEY and CDR2 is SVGAGI. This CDR3 region has 15 residues. Trimming took off 6 bases at V and 4 bases at J, with 18 bases between the two ends. The DNA of the CDR3 is TGTGCCAGCAGCCGTACCGTGGGGGCAGGCTATGGCTACACCTTC. Protein: CASSRTVGAGYGYTF.

The chain couples TRBV5-1 to TRBJ1-6; TRBD1 might be the D (5 bases). The CDR3 sequence is 14 residues long. Germline V gene lookup returns CDR1 SGHRS and CDR2 YFSETQ. V lost 7 bases to trimming and J lost 7 bases, with 15 bases between them. CDR3 DNA: TGCGCCAGCCAGGGCGGGGGGAAAAATTCACCCCTCCACTTT. This codes for CASQGGGKNSPLHF.

The rearrangement uses TRBV28 and TRBJ2-1, with D tentatively TRBD1 (6 bases). This CDR3 region has 13 residues. CDR1 and CDR2 from the germline V gene are MDHEN and SYDVKM. V lost 4 bases, J lost 4 bases, and 8 bases lay in between. CDR3 residues: CASSSRGYNEQFF. The CDR3, as DNA: TGTGCCAGCAGTTCTAGGGGGTACAATGAGCAGTTCTTC.

This clonotype has at least ten counts. The rearrangement joins TRBV7-3 to TRBJ2-1; the match to TRBD2 covers 12 bases. With 1 base clipped from V and 5 bases from J, the junction kept 12 bases outside the gene matches. CDR1 and CDR2 (germline): SGHTA, FQGTGA. CDR3 length: 19 residues. Here the CDR3 reads CASSLIPSGGAMLHNEQFF. As DNA, the CDR3 is TGTGCCAGCAGCTTAATCCCTAGCGGGGGGGCCATGCTACACAATGAGCAGTTCTTC.

As to this clonotype: A read error is possible here, since a much larger clone lies one base away. The chain has TRBV18 and TRBJ2-3, with 9 bases identical to TRBD1. This CDR3 comprises 15 residues. Germline V gene lookup returns CDR1 KGHSH and CDR2 LQKENI. CDR3 loop: CARSLGQGNTDTQYF. In nucleotides, the CDR3 is TGTGCCAGATCACTCGGACAGGGGAACACAGATACGCAGTATTTT.

The J gene is TRBJ1-4, the V gene TRBV20-1, with 9 bases fitting TRBD1. Germline V gene sequence: CDR1 DFQATT, CDR2 SNEGSKA (reference sequence). The junction had 5 bases not matched to a gene; V was cut back by 5 bases and J by 4 bases. This CDR3 spans 14 amino acids. CDR3 sequence: CSAEDRGGNEKLFF. The CDR3 DNA reads as TGCAGTGCTGAGGACAGGGGTGGTAATGAAAAACTGTTTTTT.

Only a few counts were recorded for this clonotype. One junction end does not reproduce the germline sequence, and a read error may be involved. This chain connects TRBV27 to TRBJ2-7; D is possibly TRBD2 (5 bases). CDR3 length: 9 residues. Germline assignment: CDR1 MNHEY and CDR2 SMNVEV (reference sequence). CDR3 in DNA: TGTGCCAGCAGTCCTATACGGGGCTTC. Protein: CASSPIRGF.

This clonotype was seen at least ten times. V is TRBV4-2 and J is TRBJ1-2; no reliable D call. The CDR3 contains 12 residues. Germline-derived CDR1 and CDR2 are LGHNA and YNFKEQ. Between the trimmed V and J ends, which lost 0 bases and 5 bases, there was a span of 4 bases. CDR3 DNA: TGTGCCAGCAGCCAAGAAGAGTATGGCTACACCTTC. Translation: CASSQEEYGYTF.

The genes are TRBV18 and TRBJ1-1, with D unresolved. Germline CDR1 KGHSH, CDR2 LQKENI. The CDR3 has 12 residues. Trimming pared 2 bases from V and 11 bases from J, leaving 12 bases between. As DNA, the CDR3 is TGTGCCAGCTCACCAGTTTCGGAATCGGCTTTCTTT. Its protein is CASSPVSESAFF.

V usage is TRBV11-2 and J usage is TRBJ1-1; no reliable D call. The V gene lost 5 bases and the J gene lost 1 base, with 11 bases spanning the gap. The length of the CDR3 is 14 residues. The V gene's germline CDR1 is SGHAT and CDR2 FQNNGV. The CDR3 DNA reads TGTGCCAGCAGCCCACAATATGGGAACACTGAAGCTTTCTTT. This gives the protein CASSPQYGNTEAFF.

This clonotype was seen a few times. This CDR3 is CASSLIRRGTEAFF. Here the CDR3 DNA reads TGTGCCAGCAGTTTGATCCGTCGAGGCACTGAAGCTTTCTTT. The J gene is TRBJ1-1, the V gene TRBV12-3 or TRBV12-4; no firm D call. Between the trimmed V and J ends, which lost 3 bases and 4 bases, there was a span of 12 bases. This CDR3 region has 14 residues.

This chain links TRBV19 with TRBJ1-5, with a weak D call TRBD1 (6 bases). The CDR3 has 16 amino acids. V dropped 7 bases and J dropped 2 bases, with 18 bases sitting between them. Looked up from germline, CDR1 is LNHDA and CDR2 is SQIVND (reference sequence). This CDR3 reads CASNSQGMVGNQPQHF. CDR3 sequence (DNA): TGTGCCAGTAACTCACAGGGAATGGTTGGCAATCAGCCCCAGCATTTT. The variable domain in full, with the rest retrieved from reference TRBV19 and TRBJ1-5, is DGGITQSPKYLFRKEGQNVTLSCEQNLNHDAMYWYRQDPGQGLRLIYYSQIVNDFQKGDIAEGYSVSREKKESFPLTVTSAQKNPTAFYLCASNSQGMVGNQPQHFGDGTRLSIL.

About this clonotype itself: A much larger clone lies a single base off, so this may be a read error. DNA for the CDR3: TGCACCAGCAGCCTCATCAGCAATCAGCCCCAGCATTTT. Its translation is CTSSLISNQPQHF. J is TRBJ1-5 and V is TRBV5-1; D unclear. This CDR3 contains 13 residues. Germline V gives CDR1 SGHRS, CDR2 YFSETQ. The variable domain in full, completed from reference TRBV5-1 and TRBJ1-5, reads KAGVTQTPRYLIKTRGQQVTLSCSPISGHRSVSWYQQTPGQGLQFLFEYFSETQRNKGNFPGRFSGRQFSNSRSEMNVSTLELGDSALYLCTSSLISNQPQHFGDGTRLSIL.

The table lists this clonotype with many counts. The V call is TRBV12-3 or TRBV12-4, the J call TRBJ1-1, with TRBD1 matching 9 bases. After removal of 7 bases from V and 5 bases from J, the junction contained 8 bases not matched to a gene. The CDR3 loop spans 14 amino acids. The DNA for the CDR3 is TGTGCCAGCATCCACAGGGGGCTGACTACTGAAGCTTTCTTT. Amino acid sequence: CASIHRGLTTEAFF.

In its sample, this clonotype was seen many times. The rearrangement links TRBV30 to TRBJ2-3; 8 nucleotides line up with TRBD1. With 4 bases clipped from V and 0 bases from J, the junction kept 3 bases outside the gene matches. There are 14 residues in the CDR3. CDR1 and CDR2 (germline): GTSNPN, SVGIG (reference sequence). CDR3 coding DNA: TGTGCCTGGAAACGACAGGGGAGCACAGATACGCAGTATTTT. Translated, it gives CAWKRQGSTDTQYF.

In its sample, this clonotype was seen a few times. The chain combines TRBV3-1 with TRBJ1-1; D is uncertain. The CDR3 contains 14 residues. The germline V gene encodes CDR1 LGHDT and CDR2 YNNKEL (reference sequence). V lost 1 base and J lost 5, with 11 bases in between. CDR3 sequence: CASSQAGGGTEAFF. CDR3 sequence (DNA): TGTGCCAGCAGCCAAGCTGGCGGTGGGACTGAAGCTTTCTTT.

About this clonotype itself: A clone one base away is much larger, so this may be a read error. J is TRBJ2-5 and V is TRBV20-1; D assignment may be TRBD1 or TRBD2 (6 bases each). CDR1 is DFQATT and CDR2 is SNEGSKA in the germline V gene (reference sequence). V shed 1 base and J shed 2 bases, with 11 bases lying between them. The CDR3 runs to 14 residues. The CDR3 spells CSARGGATQETQYF. The CDR3, as DNA: TGCAGTGCTAGAGGGGGGGCCACACAAGAGACCCAGTACTTC.

This clonotype was detected many times. V is TRBV20-1 and J is TRBJ1-6, with TRBD1 matching over 8 bases. The CDR3 loop spans 15 amino acids. Germline V gene lookup returns CDR1 DFQATT and CDR2 SNEGSKA (reference sequence). V shed 3 bases and J 12 bases; nucleotides not matched to a gene: 13. The chain's CDR3 is CSAREQGDTLKPLHF. In DNA, the CDR3 is TGCAGTGCTAGGGAACAGGGGGACACCCTCAAACCCCTCCACTTT.

This clonotype has a handful of counts. CDR3 residues: CSVSSGNTIYF. The CDR3 DNA is TGCAGCGTTTCCTCTGGAAACACCATATATTTT. The V gene is TRBV29-1, the J gene TRBJ1-3; unclear D gene. V lost 5 bases, J lost 0 bases, and 2 bases lay in between. Germline CDR1 is SQVTM and CDR2 is ANQGSEA. The CDR3 has 11 residues.

The chain is built from TRBV20-1 and TRBJ2-1, with TRBD1 as a possible D gene (6 bases). The V end was cut by 0 bases, the J end by 9 bases, with 15 bases between. The CDR3 spans 14 residues. Germline V CDR1 and CDR2: DFQATT, SNEGSKA (reference sequence). Written as DNA, the CDR3 is TGCAGTGCTAGAGATTTTTCAGGGGTCGGTGAGCAGTTCTTC. It specifies CSARDFSGVGEQFF.

This clonotype occurred many times. The chain links TRBV2 to TRBJ2-3; D unresolved. Looked up from germline, CDR1 is SNHLY and CDR2 is FYNNEI. The CDR3 sequence is 13 residues long. V lost 4 bases to trimming and J lost 0 bases, with 5 bases between them. CDR3 residues: CASSGGSTDTQYF. For the CDR3, the DNA is TGTGCCAGCAGTGGTGGCAGCACAGATACGCAGTATTTT.

This clonotype has ten or more counts. Here the CDR3 reads CAWRGLAGVSGEQFF. The CDR3 DNA reads TGTGCCTGGAGAGGACTAGCGGGGGTGAGTGGTGAGCAGTTCTTC. The chain uses TRBV30 and TRBJ2-1; 13 bases are a match to TRBD2. The CDR3 runs to 15 residues. With 3 bases clipped from V and 9 bases from J, the junction kept 8 bases outside the gene matches. The germline CDR1 and CDR2 sequences are GTSNPN and SVGIG (reference sequence).

This clonotype was recorded many times. The chain uses TRBV15 and TRBJ1-4, with no clear D. The germline V and J ends were trimmed by 0 bases and 8 bases, with 22 bases remaining between them. Germline CDR1 is LNHNV and CDR2 is YYDKDF (reference sequence). The CDR3 is made up of 18 amino acids. The CDR3 region is CATSRDLGPGRRGEKLFF. The CDR3 DNA is TGTGCCACCAGCAGAGATCTAGGACCCGGACGTAGAGGGGAAAAACTGTTTTTT.